This T cell receptor beta chain was sequenced during a study of blood T cell repertoires in COVID-19. Profiled with immunoSEQ multiplex PCR; TCRdb holds only in-frame clones, not every one. The sample gives under 100,000 clones, approximately 81% of which show up once; around a quarter is in the top ten. This CDR3 has 15 amino acids. Germline assignment: CDR1 SGHNT and CDR2 YYREEE (reference sequence). Trimming stripped 3 bases from V and 9 bases from J, with 16 bases between. The source is a man aged 80 or over with active or convalescent COVID-19. Material: peripheral blood. V is TRBV5-4 and J is TRBJ1-6; no clear D gene. CDR3 DNA sequence: TGTGCCAGCAGCTCCGAAACCTCTCAAGCTTCACCCCTCCACTTT. It yields the protein CASSSETSQASPLHF.